Shown below are 27 T cell receptor beta chains from a single sample sequenced in a study of T cell responses to AZD1222 COVID-19 vaccine (dated by TCRdb to the early 2020s). Libraries were prepared through the immunoSEQ multiplex PCR assay. Imported from immuneACCESS, the table was reduced by TCRdb to in-frame sequences with V and J called. These copies leave out some clones; in studies compared against another copy, an unresolved V gene accounts for under half, and the cause of the remainder is not known. The sample contains about 220,000 clones, more than 85% of them found a single time. The ten biggest clones cover around 1% of the sample. The time point tag for this specimen amounts to: baseline before first vaccination. What the treatment or condition label conveys for this sample: meningococcal conjugate vaccine given as trial control. The input for sequencing was peripheral blood, taken on day 0 of MenACWY control vaccination. These receptors were obtained from an adult in good health.

J is TRBJ2-7 and V is TRBV7-9, with 8 bases matching TRBD2. V lost 5 bases and J lost 3; bases outside the gene matches: 3. Germline lookup yields CDR1 SEHNR and CDR2 FQNEAQ (reference sequence). This CDR3 contains 13 residues. The DNA for the CDR3 is TGTGCCAGCAGCCGGGGGGGCGGCTACGAGCAGTACTTC. It yields the protein CASSRGGGYEQYF.

The V and J genes are TRBV5-6 and TRBJ1-3; 8 positions match TRBD1. Trimming removed 5 bases from V and 3 bases from J; junction bases left unmatched: 10. The CDR3 is 16 amino acids. CDR1 SGHDT and CDR2 YYEEEE come from the germline V gene. The CDR3 loop is CASRQAGGADGNTIYF. CDR3 bases: TGTGCCAGCAGACAGGCAGGGGGCGCAGATGGAAACACCATATATTTT. Combining the CDR3 with reference TRBV5-6 and TRBJ1-3 gives the whole variable domain DAGVTQSPTHLIKTRGQQVTLRCSPKSGHDTVSWYQQALGQGPQFIFQYYEEEERQRGNFPDRFSGHQFPNYSSELNVNALLLGDSALYLCASRQAGGADGNTIYFGEGSWLTVV.

This clone was recorded only once. The CDR3 is CSAEDSYEQYF. Written as DNA, the CDR3 is TGCAGTGCTGAGGACTCCTACGAGCAGTACTTC. The chain couples TRBV20-1 to TRBJ2-7, with D unclear. Germline CDR1 DFQATT, CDR2 SNEGSKA (reference sequence). V lost 5 bases, J lost 0 bases, and 5 bases lay in between. This CDR3 comprises 11 residues.

This rearrangement joins TRBV5-4 to TRBJ1-2; 9 bases are shared with TRBD1. Trimming took 5 bases from V and 5 from J; bases not matched to a gene: 4. Looked up from germline, CDR1 is SGHNT and CDR2 is YYREEE (reference sequence). The CDR3 totals 13 residues. In nucleotides, the CDR3 is TGTGCCAGCAGTGTGGGACAGGGTTATGGCTACACCTTC. Its protein is CASSVGQGYGYTF.

This sequence joins TRBV6-5 and TRBJ2-6, with 8 bases identical to TRBD1. Germline CDR1 MNHEY, CDR2 SVGAGI. This CDR3 comprises 15 residues. J gave up 2 bases and V 4 bases, and 1 base lay outside the gene matches. CDR3 region: CASSLTGAGANVLTF. For the CDR3, the DNA is TGTGCCAGCAGTTTGACAGGGGCTGGGGCCAACGTCCTGACTTTC.

The rearrangement links TRBV2 to TRBJ1-1; no reliable D call. Germline CDR1 SNHLY, CDR2 FYNNEI. V lost 3 bases and J lost 11, with 19 bases in between. The CDR3 contains 14 residues. DNA for the CDR3: TGTGCCAGCAGTGACTGGCGCCCCCCCGCGGCTGCTTTCTTT. Encoded protein: CASSDWRPPAAAFF.

V and J are TRBV6-4 and TRBJ1-5; D gene ambiguous. V lost 2 bases and J lost 0, with 5 bases in between. The CDR3 is 14 residues long. Germline V gene sequence: CDR1 MRHNA, CDR2 SNTAGT. The CDR3 protein is CASSDGNSNQPQHF. The DNA of the CDR3 is TGTGCCAGCAGTGACGGCAATAGCAATCAGCCCCAGCATTTT.

The chain links TRBV6-2 or TRBV6-3 to TRBJ1-3; no reliable D call. V dropped 5 bases and J dropped 4 bases, with 15 bases sitting between them. The CDR3 is 15 residues long. CDR1 is MNHEY, CDR2 SVGEGT, per germline. This chain's CDR3 is CASSLQWTTGNTIYF. DNA for the CDR3: TGTGCCAGCAGTCTACAGTGGACTACCGGAAACACCATATATTTT.

This chain connects TRBV6-2 or TRBV6-3 to TRBJ2-5; 7 nucleotides match TRBD1. The CDR3 runs to 15 residues. Germline V CDR1 and CDR2: MNHEY, SVGEGT. Trimming took 2 bases from V and 1 from J; bases not matched to a gene: 4. CDR3 nucleotides: TGTGCCAGCAGTTACGCAGGGGGTCTCCAAGAGACCCAGTACTTC. This codes for CASSYAGGLQETQYF.

The genes are TRBV9 and TRBJ1-6; D is unresolved. V shed 3 bases and J shed 8 bases, with 15 bases lying between them. Germline V gives CDR1 SGDLS, CDR2 YYNGEE. There are 15 residues in the CDR3. The CDR3 bases are TGTGCCAGCAGCGCGACTCCCTATTCGGATTCACCCCTCCACTTT. This codes for CASSATPYSDSPLHF.

J is TRBJ2-3 and V is TRBV6-2 or TRBV6-3; TRBD2 is a possible D gene (6 bases). CDR3 length: 15 residues. V was shortened by 2 bases and J by 0 bases, with 9 bases between the two germline ends. The germline V gene encodes CDR1 MNHEY and CDR2 SVGEGT. The DNA of the CDR3 is TGTGCCAGCAGTTACGGCGGGGCCAGCACAGATACGCAGTATTTT. This codes for CASSYGGASTDTQYF.

The gene calls are TRBV10-2 and TRBJ2-3; D is undetermined. Trimming cost V 3 bases and J 2 bases, with 3 bases left between them. Germline-derived CDR1 and CDR2 are WSHSY and SAAADI. The CDR3 length is 12 residues. CDR3 loop: CASSDFTDTQYF. CDR3 nucleotide sequence: TGCGCCAGCAGTGACTTCACAGATACGCAGTATTTT.

This clone was recorded only once. V is TRBV18 and J is TRBJ2-5; D ambiguous. The germline gives CDR1 KGHSH, CDR2 LQKENI. This CDR3 spans 17 amino acids. Trimming removed 3 bases at V and 2 bases at J, with 19 bases between. The CDR3 DNA sequence: TGTGCCAGCTCACCTCCACCCGGCAGGTCACGTCAAGAGACCCAGTACTTC. Protein: CASSPPPGRSRQETQYF.

V gene TRBV9 combines with J gene TRBJ2-3; D may be TRBD1 or TRBD2 (5 bases each). The CDR3 covers 15 residues. Trimming stripped 3 bases from V and 4 bases from J, with 15 bases between. Looked up from germline, CDR1 is SGDLS and CDR2 is YYNGEE. CDR3 sequence (DNA): TGTGCCAGCAGCGGCCGCGATGGGGGTCCAGATACGCAGTATTTT. It specifies CASSGRDGGPDTQYF.

The chain links TRBV5-5 to TRBJ2-2, with D maybe TRBD1 (6 bases). The germline gives CDR1 SGHKS, CDR2 YYEKEE (reference sequence). The CDR3 is 16 residues long. V lost 4 bases, J lost 5 bases, and 18 bases lay in between. CDR3 in DNA: TGTGCCAGCAGCCTTAACAGGGTTCAAAGAACCGGGGAGCTGTTTTTT. Translating it yields CASSLNRVQRTGELFF.

This chain uses TRBV5-6 with TRBJ1-2; no clear D gene. The CDR3 is made up of 13 amino acids. Germline V lookup: CDR1 SGHDT, CDR2 YYEEEE. The V gene lost 4 bases and the J gene lost 4 bases, with 11 bases spanning the gap. DNA for the CDR3: TGTGCCAGCAGCCGGACGGGGATCTATGGCTACACCTTC. Translating gives CASSRTGIYGYTF.

CDR3 region: CASSRRYNSPLHF. CDR3 coding DNA: TGTGCCAGCAGCCGACGTTATAATTCACCCCTCCACTTT. The genes are TRBV12-3 or TRBV12-4 and TRBJ1-6, with unresolved D. The CDR3 sequence is 13 residues long. Between the trimmed V and J ends, which lost 6 bases and 4 bases, there was a span of 7 bases.

The chain's CDR3 is CASSRQSNSGNTIYF. The CDR3 DNA sequence: TGTGCCAGCAGCCGACAGTCAAACTCTGGAAACACCATATATTTT. The V call is TRBV6-6, the J call TRBJ1-3, with D possibly TRBD1 on 5 matching bases. Germline V gene data show CDR1 as MNHNY and CDR2 as SVGAGI (reference sequence). Deletions cut 6 bases from V and 0 bases from J, with 12 bases between. CDR3 size: 15 residues.

For the CDR3, the DNA is TGTGCCAGCAGCAAGTCCCGGGCGAGGGGTCAGCCCCAGCATTTT. This gives the protein CASSKSRARGQPQHF. The V gene is TRBV21-1, the J gene TRBJ1-5. TRBV21-1 is reported as a pseudogene. The CDR3 is made up of 15 amino acids.

The chain joins TRBV7-6 to TRBJ1-4, with a tentative D call TRBD1 (5 bases). Germline CDR1 SGHVS, CDR2 FNYEAQ. The CDR3 covers 14 residues. V lost 5 bases to trimming and J lost 4 bases, with 11 bases between them. The CDR3 DNA reads TGTGCCAGCAGCAAGGACACCTATAATGAAAAACTGTTTTTT. Translation gives CASSKDTYNEKLFF.

CDR3 bases: TGCGCCAGCAGCCAAGATCATAAGGGGTATAATTCACCCCTCCACTTT. Translation: CASSQDHKGYNSPLHF. The chain employs TRBV4-3 and TRBJ1-6; tentatively, D is TRBD1 (5 bases). Germline values: CDR1 LGHNA, CDR2 YSLEER. V lost 0 bases, J lost 4 bases, and 10 bases lay in between. This CDR3 is built from 16 residues.

This chain connects TRBV5-1 to TRBJ1-6, with unresolved D. The germline V and J ends were trimmed by 0 bases and 0 bases, with 7 bases remaining between them. Germline loops: CDR1 SGHRS, CDR2 YFSETQ. This CDR3 is 16 amino acids long. The CDR3, as DNA: TGCGCCAGCAGCTTGGAGGGTTTCTCCTATAATTCACCCCTCCACTTT. It yields the protein CASSLEGFSYNSPLHF.

The chain recombines TRBV7-9 with TRBJ1-1; D might be TRBD1 (6 bases). CDR1 and CDR2 from the germline V gene are SEHNR and FQNEAQ (reference sequence). This CDR3 region has 13 residues. V was clipped by 5 bases and J by 0 bases, with 7 bases between them. Here the CDR3 DNA reads TGTGCCAGCAGCCGGGACATGAACACTGAAGCTTTCTTT. Residues: CASSRDMNTEAFF. Complete variable domain (other parts from reference TRBV7-9 and TRBJ1-1): DTGVSQNPRHKITKRGQNVTFRCDPISEHNRLYWYRQTLGQGPEFLTYFQNEAQLEKSRLLSDRFSAERPKGSFSTLEIQRTEQGDSAMYLCASSRDMNTEAFFGQGTRLTVV.

This chain joins TRBV5-5 and TRBJ1-5; 7 nucleotides line up with TRBD1. Germline CDR1 SGHKS, CDR2 YYEKEE (reference sequence). The CDR3 runs 16 residues. J was trimmed by 3 bases and V by 4 bases; bases with no gene match: 10. CDR3 coding DNA: TGTGCCAGCAGCGCCCTGCCGACAGGGAACAATCAGCCCCAGCATTTT. Translation: CASSALPTGNNQPQHF.

The chain links TRBV12-3 or TRBV12-4 to TRBJ2-3, with a tentative D call TRBD1 (5 bases). The CDR3 totals 12 residues. Trimming left V 6 bases short and J 6 bases short, with 10 bases between. The CDR3 region has the DNA TGTGCCAGCAGCCGGACACCCGATACGCAGTATTTT. Translating gives CASSRTPDTQYF.

V and J are TRBV4-2 and TRBJ2-7; 8 bases align to TRBD2. The CDR3 extends over 19 amino acids. Germline assignment: CDR1 LGHNA and CDR2 YNFKEQ. Trimming at V came to 3 bases and at J to 2 bases, leaving 18 bases not matched to a gene. CDR3 in amino acids: CASSHQAGSSGGDAYEQYF. The CDR3 bases are TGTGCCAGCAGCCACCAGGCGGGGTCCAGCGGGGGTGACGCCTACGAGCAGTACTTC.

This clone was seen just once. The CDR3 region has the DNA TGTGCCACCAGCCTAGATAGTGATACGCAGTATTTT. Translated, it gives CATSLDSDTQYF. The V and J genes are TRBV24-1 and TRBJ2-3; D remains ambiguous. V gave up 7 bases and J gave up 6 bases, with 10 bases separating them. Germline-derived CDR1 and CDR2 are KGHDR and SFDVKD. The CDR3 contains 12 residues.